The next 8 T cell receptor beta chains were all read from a single sample in a study of blood T cell repertoires in COVID-19. Some clones are missing from TCRdb's copy, which holds only in-frame ones; the method was immunoSEQ multiplex PCR. The profile covers some 220,000 clones, with about 86% appearing a single time and 3% to 3.5% taken by the ten largest. Sequences were obtained from PBMCs or T cells enriched from blood (not recorded which). Receptors were obtained from a woman in her 50s in a cohort exposed to, infected with or recovered from COVID-19 (not recorded which).

V usage is TRBV15 and J usage is TRBJ2-7; no clear D. The CDR3 is 15 residues long. Deletions cut 0 bases from V and 0 bases from J, with 9 bases between. CDR1 and CDR2 (germline): LNHNV, YYDKDF (reference sequence). The CDR3 sequence: CATSRDLPSSYEQYF. CDR3 nucleotide sequence: TGTGCCACCAGCAGAGATCTCCCCAGCTCCTACGAGCAGTACTTC. Combining the CDR3 with reference TRBV15 and TRBJ2-7 gives the whole variable domain DAMVIQNPRYQVTQFGKPVTLSCSQTLNHNVMYWYQQKSSQAPKLLFHYYDKDFNNEADTPDNFQSRRPNTSFCFLDIRSPGLGDTAMYLCATSRDLPSSYEQYFGPGTRLTVT.

The sample holds a few counts of this clone. The genes are TRBV6-6 and TRBJ1-2; possible D gene TRBD1, 5 bases. This CDR3 has 14 residues. Trimming left V 6 bases short and J 0 bases short, with 11 bases between. Germline-derived CDR1 and CDR2 are MNHNY and SVGAGI (reference sequence). The CDR3 DNA reads TGTGCCAGCAGCCGGGACTCAACTAACTATGGCTACACCTTC. Translation: CASSRDSTNYGYTF.

This chain joins TRBV7-9 and TRBJ2-3; 11 positions agree with TRBD2. Germline CDR1 reads SEHNR; CDR2 reads FQNEAQ (reference sequence). The trim removed 5 bases at V and 3 bases at J, leaving 4 bases unmatched. The CDR3 is made up of 15 amino acids. Written as DNA, the CDR3 is TGTGCCAGCAGCCTGGGACTAGCGGAAACAGATACGCAGTATTTT. This translates into CASSLGLAETDTQYF.

The gene calls are TRBV7-2 and TRBJ2-2, with 10 bases lining up with TRBD2. The length of the CDR3 is 17 residues. Unmatched junction bases numbered 10, after V lost 4 bases and J lost 5 bases. The germline CDR1 and CDR2 sequences are SGHTA and FQGNSA. As DNA, the CDR3 is TGTGCCAGCAGCTCACACAGCGGGGGGGCCCTGACCGGGGAGCTGTTTTTT. It specifies CASSSHSGGALTGELFF.

This chain connects TRBV19 to TRBJ2-1, with 10 bases aligning to TRBD2. J gave up 3 bases and V 4 bases, and 6 bases lay outside the gene matches. The CDR3 extends over 16 amino acids. The germline CDR1 and CDR2 sequences are LNHDA and SQIVND (reference sequence). The CDR3 DNA reads TGTGCCAGTAGTACCATAGCGGGGGGCTACTACAATGAGCAGTTCTTC. This codes for CASSTIAGGYYNEQFF.

The V call is TRBV7-6, the J call TRBJ2-7, with 12 bases aligning to TRBD2. There are 18 residues in the CDR3. V shed 5 bases and J 3 bases; nucleotides not matched to a gene: 14. Germline-derived CDR1 and CDR2 are SGHVS and FNYEAQ. The CDR3 DNA reads as TGTGCCAGCAGCCCCGGCCGGGCTAGCGGGGGGGGACTCTACGAGCAGTACTTC. Translation gives CASSPGRASGGGLYEQYF.

The chain carries TRBV6-2 or TRBV6-3 and TRBJ1-2, with D tentatively TRBD1 (6 bases). The V gene lost 2 bases and the J gene lost 4 bases, with 14 bases spanning the gap. Germline CDR1 MNHEY, CDR2 SVGEGT. There are 15 residues in the CDR3. CDR3: CASSYIGQSIYGYTF. DNA of the CDR3: TGTGCCAGCAGTTACATTGGACAGTCGATCTATGGCTACACCTTC.

The rearrangement uses TRBV28 and TRBJ2-7; tentative D call: TRBD1 (6 bases). Germline V gene sequence: CDR1 MDHEN, CDR2 SYDVKM. V lost 5 bases, J lost 6 bases, and 14 bases lay in between. This CDR3 contains 13 residues. CDR3 sequence: CASSNGQLSEQYF. The CDR3 region has the DNA TGTGCCAGCAGTAACGGACAGCTCTCCGAGCAGTACTTC.